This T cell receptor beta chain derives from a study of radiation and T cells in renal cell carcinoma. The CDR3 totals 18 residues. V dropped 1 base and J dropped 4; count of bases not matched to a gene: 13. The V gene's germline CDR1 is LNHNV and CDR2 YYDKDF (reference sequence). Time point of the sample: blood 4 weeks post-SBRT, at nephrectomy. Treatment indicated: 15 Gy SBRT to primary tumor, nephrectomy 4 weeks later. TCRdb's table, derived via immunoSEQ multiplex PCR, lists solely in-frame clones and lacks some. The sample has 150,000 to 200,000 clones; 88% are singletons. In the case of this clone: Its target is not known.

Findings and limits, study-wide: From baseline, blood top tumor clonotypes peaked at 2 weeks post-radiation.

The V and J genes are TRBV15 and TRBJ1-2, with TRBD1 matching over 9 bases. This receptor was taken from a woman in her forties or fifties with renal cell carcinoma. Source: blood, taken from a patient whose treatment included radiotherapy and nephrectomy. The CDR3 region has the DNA TGTGCCACCAGCAGAGGCGTCGTTGGGACAGGGACCTTCTATGGCTACACCTTC. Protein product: CATSRGVVGTGTFYGYTF.